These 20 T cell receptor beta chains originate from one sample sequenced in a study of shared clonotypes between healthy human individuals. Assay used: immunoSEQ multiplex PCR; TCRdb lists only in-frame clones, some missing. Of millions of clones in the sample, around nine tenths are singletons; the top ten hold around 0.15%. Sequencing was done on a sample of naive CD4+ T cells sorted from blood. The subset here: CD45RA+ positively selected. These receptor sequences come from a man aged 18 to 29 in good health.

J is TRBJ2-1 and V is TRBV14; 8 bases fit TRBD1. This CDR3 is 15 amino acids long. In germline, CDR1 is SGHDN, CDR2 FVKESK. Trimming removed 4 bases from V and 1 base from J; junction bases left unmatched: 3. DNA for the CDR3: TGTGCCAGCAGCCGGACAGGGTGGTCCTACAATGAGCAGTTCTTC. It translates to CASSRTGWSYNEQFF. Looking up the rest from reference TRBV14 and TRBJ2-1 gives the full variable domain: EAGVTQFPSHSVIEKGQTVTLRCDPISGHDNLYWYRRVMGKEIKFLLHFVKESKQDESGMPNNRFLAERTGGTYSTLKVQPAELEDSGVYFCASSRTGWSYNEQFFGPGTRLTVL.

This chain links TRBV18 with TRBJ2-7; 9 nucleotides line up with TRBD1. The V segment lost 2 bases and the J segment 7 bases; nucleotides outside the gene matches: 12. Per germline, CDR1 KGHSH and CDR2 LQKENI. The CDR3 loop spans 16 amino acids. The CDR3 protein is CASSPNTGGNMGEQYF. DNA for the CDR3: TGTGCCAGCTCACCAAATACAGGGGGCAATATGGGGGAGCAGTACTTC. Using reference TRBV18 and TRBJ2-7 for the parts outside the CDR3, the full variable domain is NAGVMQNPRHLVRRRGQEARLRCSPMKGHSHVYWYRQLPEEGLKFMVYLQKENIIDESGMPKERFSAEFPKEGPSILRIQQVVRGDSAAYFCASSPNTGGNMGEQYFGPGTRLTVT.

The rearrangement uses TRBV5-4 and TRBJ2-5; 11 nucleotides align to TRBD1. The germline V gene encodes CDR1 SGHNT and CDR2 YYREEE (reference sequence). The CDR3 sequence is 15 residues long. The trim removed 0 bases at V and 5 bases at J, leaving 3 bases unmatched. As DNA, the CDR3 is TGTGCCAGCAGCTTGGGGACAGGGGGCGGGGAGACCCAGTACTTC. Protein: CASSLGTGGGETQYF.

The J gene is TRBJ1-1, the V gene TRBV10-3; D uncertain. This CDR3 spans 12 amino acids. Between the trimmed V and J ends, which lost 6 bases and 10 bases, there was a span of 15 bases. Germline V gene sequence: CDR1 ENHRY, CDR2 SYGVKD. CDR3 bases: TGTGCCATCAGCCGTGACGGGGATTCAGCTTTCTTT. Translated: CAISRDGDSAFF.

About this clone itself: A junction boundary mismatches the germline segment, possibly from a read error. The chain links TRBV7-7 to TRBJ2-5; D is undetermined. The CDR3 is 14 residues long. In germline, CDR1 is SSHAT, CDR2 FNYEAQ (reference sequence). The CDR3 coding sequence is TGTGCTAGCAGCCCTTCCGGCCGAGACGGGACCCAGTACTTC. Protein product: CASSPSGRDGTQYF. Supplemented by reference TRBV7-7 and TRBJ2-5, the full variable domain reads GAGVSQSPRYKVTKRGQDVTLRCDPISSHATLYWYQQALGQGPEFLTYFNYEAQPDKSGLPSDRFSAERPEGSISTLTIQRTEQRDSAMYRCASSPSGRDGTQYFGPGTRLLVL.

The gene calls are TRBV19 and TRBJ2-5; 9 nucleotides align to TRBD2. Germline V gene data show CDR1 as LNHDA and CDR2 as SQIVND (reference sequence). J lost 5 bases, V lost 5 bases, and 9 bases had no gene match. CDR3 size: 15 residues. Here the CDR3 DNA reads TGTGCCAGTAGTCCCGGCGGGGGGGCCTGGGAGACCCAGTACTTC. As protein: CASSPGGGAWETQYF.

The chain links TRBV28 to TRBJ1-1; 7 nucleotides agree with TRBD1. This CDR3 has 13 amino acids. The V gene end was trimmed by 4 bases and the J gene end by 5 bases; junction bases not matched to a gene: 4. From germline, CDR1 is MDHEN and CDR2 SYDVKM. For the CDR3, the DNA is TGTGCCAGCAGTTCGGGACAGAGTACTGAAGCTTTCTTT. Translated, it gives CASSSGQSTEAFF. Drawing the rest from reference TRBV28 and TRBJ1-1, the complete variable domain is DVKVTQSSRYLVKRTGEKVFLECVQDMDHENMFWYRQDPGLGLRLIYFSYDVKMKEKGDIPEGYSVSREKKERFSLILESASTNQTSMYLCASSSGQSTEAFFGQGTRLTVV.

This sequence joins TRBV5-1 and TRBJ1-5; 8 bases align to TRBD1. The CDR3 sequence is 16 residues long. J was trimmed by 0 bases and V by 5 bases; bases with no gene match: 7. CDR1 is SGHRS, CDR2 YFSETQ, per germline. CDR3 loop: CASRAGTGYSNQPQHF. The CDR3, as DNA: TGCGCCAGCAGAGCCGGGACAGGATATAGCAATCAGCCCCAGCATTTT.

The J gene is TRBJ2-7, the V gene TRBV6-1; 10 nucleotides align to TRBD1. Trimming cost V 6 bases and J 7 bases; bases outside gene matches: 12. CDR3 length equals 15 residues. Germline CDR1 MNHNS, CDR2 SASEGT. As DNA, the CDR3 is TGTGCCAGCAGAAACGGGGGGACAGGGGCAGCGGAGCAGTACTTC. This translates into CASRNGGTGAAEQYF.

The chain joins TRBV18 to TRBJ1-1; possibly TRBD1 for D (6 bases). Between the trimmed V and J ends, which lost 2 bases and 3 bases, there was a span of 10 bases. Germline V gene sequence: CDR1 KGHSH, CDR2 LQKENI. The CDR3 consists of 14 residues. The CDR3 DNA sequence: TGTGCCAGCTCACCAGGGCCAGGGGACACTGAAGCTTTCTTT. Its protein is CASSPGPGDTEAFF. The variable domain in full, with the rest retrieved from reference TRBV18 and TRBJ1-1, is NAGVMQNPRHLVRRRGQEARLRCSPMKGHSHVYWYRQLPEEGLKFMVYLQKENIIDESGMPKERFSAEFPKEGPSILRIQQVVRGDSAAYFCASSPGPGDTEAFFGQGTRLTVV.

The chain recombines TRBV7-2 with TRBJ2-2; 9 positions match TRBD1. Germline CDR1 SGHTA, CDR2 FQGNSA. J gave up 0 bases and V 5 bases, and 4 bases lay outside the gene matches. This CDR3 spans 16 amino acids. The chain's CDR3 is CASSGRQGANTGELFF. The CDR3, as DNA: TGTGCCAGCAGCGGCCGACAGGGGGCGAACACCGGGGAGCTGTTTTTT.

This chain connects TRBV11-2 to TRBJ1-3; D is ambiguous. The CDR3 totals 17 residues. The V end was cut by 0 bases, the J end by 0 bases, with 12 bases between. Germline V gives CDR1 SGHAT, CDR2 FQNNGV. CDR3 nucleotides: TGTGCCAGCAGCTTAGACCTGGACGGAAGCTCTGGAAACACCATATATTTT. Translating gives CASSLDLDGSSGNTIYF.

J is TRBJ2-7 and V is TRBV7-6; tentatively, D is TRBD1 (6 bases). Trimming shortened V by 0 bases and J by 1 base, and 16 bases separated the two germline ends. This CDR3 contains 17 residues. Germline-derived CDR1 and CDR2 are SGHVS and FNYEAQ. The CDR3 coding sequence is TGTGCCAGCAGCTTAGCTTCCTCCGGACAGATGTCCTACGAGCAGTACTTC. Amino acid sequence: CASSLASSGQMSYEQYF.

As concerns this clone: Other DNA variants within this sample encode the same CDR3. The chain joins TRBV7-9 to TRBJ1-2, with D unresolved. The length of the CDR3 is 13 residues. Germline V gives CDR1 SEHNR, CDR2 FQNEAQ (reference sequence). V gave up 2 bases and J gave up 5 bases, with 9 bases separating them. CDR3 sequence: CASSLSLGYGYTF. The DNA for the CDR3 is TGTGCCAGCAGCTTATCGCTCGGTTATGGCTACACCTTC.

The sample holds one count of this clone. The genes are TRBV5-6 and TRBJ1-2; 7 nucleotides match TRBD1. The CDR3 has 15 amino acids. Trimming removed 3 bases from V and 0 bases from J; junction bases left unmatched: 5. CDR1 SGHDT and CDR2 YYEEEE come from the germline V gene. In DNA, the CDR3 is TGTGCCAGCAGCTCTACGGACAGGACTAACTATGGCTACACCTTC. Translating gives CASSSTDRTNYGYTF.

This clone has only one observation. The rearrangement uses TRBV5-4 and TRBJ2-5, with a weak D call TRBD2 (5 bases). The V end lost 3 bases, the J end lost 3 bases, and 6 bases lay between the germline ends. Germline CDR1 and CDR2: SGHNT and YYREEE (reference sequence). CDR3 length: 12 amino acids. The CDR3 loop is CASSSREETQYF. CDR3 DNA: TGTGCCAGCAGCTCGCGGGAAGAGACCCAGTACTTC.

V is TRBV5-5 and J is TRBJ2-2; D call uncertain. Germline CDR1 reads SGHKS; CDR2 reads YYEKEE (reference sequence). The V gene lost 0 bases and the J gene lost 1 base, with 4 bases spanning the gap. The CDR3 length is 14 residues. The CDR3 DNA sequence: TGTGCCAGCAGCTTGGACAGGAACACCGGGGAGCTGTTTTTT. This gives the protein CASSLDRNTGELFF.

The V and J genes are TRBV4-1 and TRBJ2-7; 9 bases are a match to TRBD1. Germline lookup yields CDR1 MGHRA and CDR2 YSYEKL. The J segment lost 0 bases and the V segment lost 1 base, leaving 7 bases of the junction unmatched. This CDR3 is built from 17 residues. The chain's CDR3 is CASSQAPTGGTSYEQYF. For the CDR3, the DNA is TGCGCCAGCAGCCAAGCCCCGACAGGGGGGACCTCCTACGAGCAGTACTTC.

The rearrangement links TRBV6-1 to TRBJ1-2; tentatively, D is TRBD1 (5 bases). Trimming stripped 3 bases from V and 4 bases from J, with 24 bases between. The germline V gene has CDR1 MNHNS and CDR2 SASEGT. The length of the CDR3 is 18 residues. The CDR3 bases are TGTGCCAGCAGTGACTACGGGACGCTTGGGGAAATCGGCTATGGCTACACCTTC. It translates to CASSDYGTLGEIGYGYTF.

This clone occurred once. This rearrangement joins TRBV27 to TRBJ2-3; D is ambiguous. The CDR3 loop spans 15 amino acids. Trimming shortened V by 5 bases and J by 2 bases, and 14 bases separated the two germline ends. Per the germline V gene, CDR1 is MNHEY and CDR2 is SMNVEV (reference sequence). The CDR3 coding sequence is TGTGCCAGCAGTCCCCAAGTGACCTACACAGATACGCAGTATTTT. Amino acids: CASSPQVTYTDTQYF.